One and the same sample provided the 5 T cell receptor beta chains below, sequenced in a study of blood T cell repertoires in COVID-19. Produced via immunoSEQ multiplex PCR; TCRdb's table is partial and in-frame only. The sample holds a few hundred thousand clones; 82% are singletons and the top ten take less than 4%. The specimen sequenced was peripheral blood. All receptors come from a woman younger than 35 with acute or convalescent COVID-19.

This chain links TRBV18 with TRBJ2-5; the D gene is possibly TRBD2 (5 bases). V lost 5 bases to trimming and J lost 3 bases, with 10 bases between them. CDR1 is KGHSH, CDR2 LQKENI, per germline. The CDR3 has 13 residues. Here the CDR3 DNA reads TGTGCCAGCTCAGCAGCGGCAGAAGAGACCCAGTACTTC. As protein: CASSAAAEETQYF.

The rearrangement links TRBV11-2 to TRBJ1-2; tentative D call: TRBD1 (5 bases). CDR1 and CDR2 (germline): SGHAT, FQNNGV. V was clipped by 1 base and J by 3 bases, with 15 bases between them. CDR3 size: 16 residues. This CDR3 is CASSLVVRAGDYGYTF. The CDR3 DNA follows: TGTGCCAGCAGCTTAGTGGTCAGGGCTGGTGACTATGGCTACACCTTC.

This clone was recorded a few times. This chain joins TRBV5-8 and TRBJ2-1; 8 bases are a match to TRBD1. The CDR3 runs 14 residues. Germline V gene sequence: CDR1 SGHTS, CDR2 YDEGEE. V trimming: 0 bases; J trimming: 10 bases; junction bases outside the gene matches: 6. CDR3 sequence reads: CASSLGQGLDEQFF. The DNA of the CDR3 is TGTGCCAGCAGCTTGGGACAGGGGCTGGACGAGCAGTTCTTC.

This chain uses TRBV6-2 or TRBV6-3 with TRBJ2-5, with 11 positions matching TRBD2. V lost 5 bases, J lost 4 bases, and 9 bases stayed unmatched. The CDR3 consists of 16 residues. Germline CDR1 MNHEY, CDR2 SVGEGT. The CDR3 DNA is TGTGCCAGCAGTCCCCTGCGCGGGACTAGCGGAGAGACCCAGTACTTC. Amino acid sequence: CASSPLRGTSGETQYF.

The gene calls are TRBV2 and TRBJ1-1; 8 bases fit TRBD1. This CDR3 comprises 13 residues. Germline V lookup: CDR1 SNHLY, CDR2 FYNNEI. V shed 6 bases, J shed 9 bases, and the junction held 9 bases outside the gene matches. The chain's CDR3 is CASRLTGVVQAFF. The CDR3 DNA reads as TGTGCCAGCAGGTTGACAGGGGTAGTACAAGCTTTCTTT.